The 23 T cell receptor beta chains below all came from one sample that was sequenced in a study of blood T cell repertoires in COVID-19. Sequencing was performed with immunoSEQ multiplex PCR; in TCRdb, only in-frame clones are kept and a portion is missing. The profile covers around 26,000 clones, with approximately 86% appearing a single time and about 1.8% taken by the ten largest. Sequencing was performed on peripheral blood. Receptor source: an elderly man with active or convalescent COVID-19.

J is TRBJ1-1 and V is TRBV20-1; D is possibly TRBD1 (6 bases). The CDR3 sequence is 14 residues long. CDR1 is DFQATT, CDR2 SNEGSKA, per germline (reference sequence). V shed 3 bases and J shed 4 bases, with 15 bases lying between them. The DNA of the CDR3 is TGCAGTGCTAGTGGGACACTACCAGGCACTGAAGCTTTCTTT. It codes for CSASGTLPGTEAFF.

The V and J genes are TRBV6-8 and TRBJ2-2, with 7 bases aligning to TRBD2. This CDR3 spans 20 amino acids. The germline V gene has CDR1 MNHGY and CDR2 SAAAGT. With 7 bases clipped from V and 4 bases from J, the junction kept 24 bases outside the gene matches. The CDR3 DNA follows: TGTGCCAGCACCTTAGCGGCAGGGCCGGGGCATTGGGGGGGCACCGGGGAGCTGTTTTTT. Residues: CASTLAAGPGHWGGTGELFF.

The chain recombines TRBV2 with TRBJ2-3, with 8 positions matching TRBD2. The germline V gene has CDR1 SNHLY and CDR2 FYNNEI. This CDR3 spans 16 amino acids. The J segment lost 2 bases and the V segment lost 3 bases, leaving 7 bases of the junction unmatched. CDR3 nucleotides: TGTGCCAGCAGTGATCGGGGGGGGATAGTCACAGATACGCAGTATTTT. Its translation is CASSDRGGIVTDTQYF.

This sequence joins TRBV6-5 and TRBJ2-7; 10 bases map to TRBD2. The J segment lost 1 base and the V segment lost 4 bases, leaving 4 bases of the junction unmatched. The germline gives CDR1 MNHEY, CDR2 SVGAGI. CDR3 length: 15 amino acids. The CDR3 loop reads CASSSGLASSYEQYF. The CDR3 DNA reads TGTGCCAGCAGTTCGGGACTAGCGAGTTCCTACGAGCAGTACTTC.

This chain links TRBV5-1 with TRBJ2-6; weak D call: TRBD1 (7 bases). Germline V lookup: CDR1 SGHRS, CDR2 YFSETQ. The CDR3 has 17 residues. Trimming left V 0 bases short and J 2 bases short, with 12 bases between. The CDR3 DNA sequence: TGCGCCAGCAGCTTGGGACAGGGACTCACTGGGGCCAACGTCCTGACTTTC. Translating gives CASSLGQGLTGANVLTF.

The count of this clone is one. The V call is TRBV3-1 (or the pseudogene TRBV3-2), the J call TRBJ2-5; TRBD2 matches 7 bases. The CDR3 has 15 amino acids. CDR1 is LGHDT and CDR2 is YNNKEL in the germline V gene (reference sequence). V lost 3 bases to trimming and J lost 3 bases; unmatched junction nucleotides: 7. This CDR3 reads CASSQRAGTKETQYF. CDR3 in DNA: TGTGCCAGCAGCCAGAGAGCGGGAACGAAAGAGACCCAGTACTTC.

The J gene is TRBJ2-2, the V gene TRBV6-6; TRBD1 agrees at 7 bases. This CDR3 has 15 amino acids. CDR1 is MNHNY and CDR2 is SVGAGI in the germline V gene (reference sequence). The V segment lost 4 bases and the J segment 4 bases; nucleotides outside the gene matches: 6. This CDR3 reads CASSLQGTATGELFF. The CDR3 bases are TGTGCCAGCAGTTTACAGGGGACGGCCACCGGGGAGCTGTTTTTT.

V and J are TRBV19 and TRBJ2-7; D is undetermined. Looked up from germline, CDR1 is LNHDA and CDR2 is SQIVND (reference sequence). This CDR3 spans 14 amino acids. Deletions cut 3 bases from V and 0 bases from J, with 9 bases between. The CDR3: CASSIVLSSYEQYF. In DNA form, the CDR3 reads TGTGCCAGTAGTATTGTCCTAAGCTCCTACGAGCAGTACTTC.

This clone was observed a few times. The rearrangement uses TRBV5-4 and TRBJ2-7; 7 nucleotides line up with TRBD1. Germline trimming cut 0 bases from V and 5 bases from J; bases unmatched to any gene: 8. The CDR3 totals 15 residues. CDR1 is SGHNT, CDR2 YYREEE, per germline (reference sequence). The CDR3 loop reads CASSLGGQRGNEQYF. DNA of the CDR3: TGTGCCAGCAGCTTGGGGGGACAGAGGGGAAACGAGCAGTACTTC.

The chain couples TRBV3-1 (or the pseudogene TRBV3-2) to TRBJ1-1; tentatively, D is TRBD1 (5 bases). The CDR3 has 12 amino acids. V lost 1 base to trimming and J lost 12 bases, with 12 bases between them. CDR1 is LGHDT and CDR2 is YNNKEL in the germline V gene (reference sequence). In nucleotides, the CDR3 is TGTGCCAGCAGCCAAGGCGGGACTACGTCTTTCTTT. This gives the protein CASSQGGTTSFF.

V gene TRBV5-1 combines with J gene TRBJ2-5; 7 bases are shared with TRBD1. CDR3 size: 13 residues. Germline V CDR1 and CDR2: SGHRS, YFSETQ. Trimming took 1 base from V and 5 from J; bases not matched to a gene: 2. The CDR3 loop reads CASSLTGEETQYF. CDR3 in DNA: TGCGCCAGCAGCTTGACAGGGGAGGAGACCCAGTACTTC.

The CDR3 DNA sequence: TGTGCCAGTACCCGGAGCCAGAGTCCCTCTGGAAACACCATATATTTT. It is translated as CASTRSQSPSGNTIYF. The chain employs TRBV9 and TRBJ1-3; no definite D call. Per the germline V gene, CDR1 is SGDLS and CDR2 is YYNGEE. V lost 8 bases and J 0 bases, leaving 18 bases between the germline ends. The length of the CDR3 is 16 residues.

The J gene is TRBJ2-2, the V gene TRBV27, with unresolved D. Trimming left V 3 bases short and J 5 bases short, with 4 bases between. Germline CDR1 reads MNHEY; CDR2 reads SMNVEV (reference sequence). The CDR3 sequence is 12 residues long. CDR3 sequence reads: CASSFRTGELFF. The CDR3 region has the DNA TGTGCCAGCAGTTTCAGAACCGGGGAGCTGTTTTTT.

The V gene is TRBV10-3, the J gene TRBJ2-7; 9 bases fit TRBD2. The CDR3 has 14 amino acids. The germline V gene has CDR1 ENHRY and CDR2 SYGVKD. V gave up 5 bases and J gave up 7 bases; unmatched junction bases: 9. The CDR3 loop reads CAISRERGVGEQYF. The CDR3 DNA is TGTGCCATCAGTCGGGAGCGGGGGGTGGGGGAGCAGTACTTC.

The chain recombines TRBV27 with TRBJ1-6, with TRBD1 as a possible D gene (6 bases). Germline assignment: CDR1 MNHEY and CDR2 SMNVEV (reference sequence). The CDR3 is made up of 15 amino acids. Trimming pared 7 bases from V and 8 bases from J, leaving 18 bases between. CDR3 coding DNA: TGTGCCAGCACTTATCTGGGGGGGCATTATTCACCCCTCCACTTT. Translated: CASTYLGGHYSPLHF.

CDR3 coding DNA: TGTGCCAGCAGCCAGGGACAGCACACTACCGGGGAGCTGTTTTTT. This translates into CASSQGQHTTGELFF. V gene TRBV7-8 combines with J gene TRBJ2-2; 7 bases fit TRBD1. V lost 5 bases and J lost 5; bases outside the gene matches: 8. The CDR3 runs 15 residues. Germline values: CDR1 SGHVS, CDR2 FQNEAQ.

J is TRBJ1-4 and V is TRBV6-5; D remains unclear. CDR3 length: 15 amino acids. Germline CDR1 and CDR2: MNHEY and SVGAGI. V shed 7 bases and J shed 1 base, with 13 bases lying between them. The DNA of the CDR3 is TGTGCCAGCAAGCAGTTGGAGGGAACTAATGAAAAACTGTTTTTT. Its protein product is CASKQLEGTNEKLFF.

In this sample, this clone turned up once. The chain uses TRBV2 and TRBJ2-7; 9 nucleotides line up with TRBD1. Germline V gene lookup returns CDR1 SNHLY and CDR2 FYNNEI. This CDR3 has 17 amino acids. Trimming removed 10 bases from V and 2 bases from J; junction bases left unmatched: 18. This CDR3 reads CAITGTGSPEGTYEQYF. CDR3 sequence (DNA): TGTGCCATCACCGGGACAGGGAGCCCGGAGGGAACCTACGAGCAGTACTTC.

The genes are TRBV6-6 and TRBJ1-3; 10 nucleotides line up with TRBD1. This CDR3 comprises 17 residues. Per germline, CDR1 MNHNY and CDR2 SVGAGI (reference sequence). V lost 5 bases, J lost 9 bases, and 16 bases stayed unmatched. The CDR3 nucleotides are TGTGCCAGCAGTCCTGGACAGGGGGTCGGTAAACGGGGCACCATATATTTT. Translated, it gives CASSPGQGVGKRGTIYF.

The gene calls are TRBV13 and TRBJ2-7; D is perhaps TRBD2 (6 bases). CDR1 and CDR2 (germline): PRHDT, FYEKMQ (reference sequence). The V and J ends lost 5 bases and 0 bases respectively, with 20 bases between them. The CDR3 has 17 residues. The CDR3 protein is CASSRTGASAYSYEQYF. In nucleotides, the CDR3 is TGTGCCAGCAGCCGGACCGGGGCTAGCGCGTACTCCTACGAGCAGTACTTC.

The chain couples TRBV27 to TRBJ2-7, with 11 positions matching TRBD2. Germline CDR1 and CDR2: MNHEY and SMNVEV (reference sequence). The J segment lost 5 bases and the V segment lost 6 bases, leaving 9 bases of the junction unmatched. CDR3 size: 15 residues. The CDR3 loop reads CASRRTSGSQNEQYF. The CDR3 nucleotides read TGTGCCAGCAGGCGTACTAGCGGGAGTCAGAACGAGCAGTACTTC.

CDR3 DNA: TGCGCCAGCACCAAGGGTGGGGGAGGGCCTTTCGAGCAGTTCTTC. It is translated as CASTKGGGGPFEQFF. V usage is TRBV5-1 and J usage is TRBJ2-1; 7 nucleotides agree with TRBD2. The CDR3 is 15 amino acids. In germline, CDR1 is SGHRS, CDR2 YFSETQ. V dropped 6 bases and J dropped 10; count of bases not matched to a gene: 16. Filled out from reference TRBV5-1 and TRBJ2-1, the complete variable domain reads KAGVTQTPRYLIKTRGQQVTLSCSPISGHRSVSWYQQTPGQGLQFLFEYFSETQRNKGNFPGRFSGRQFSNSRSEMNVSTLELGDSALYLCASTKGGGGPFEQFFGPGTRLTVL.

This clone was observed a few times. V and J are TRBV5-1 and TRBJ1-2; tentative D call: TRBD1 (6 bases). Looked up from germline, CDR1 is SGHRS and CDR2 is YFSETQ. V was pared by 2 bases and J by 5 bases, with 22 bases between. The length of the CDR3 is 17 residues. The CDR3 DNA reads as TGCGCCAGCAGCTTTGGACAGAACGTAGGGGTGGGATATGGCTACACCTTC. Translation: CASSFGQNVGVGYGYTF. Using reference TRBV5-1 and TRBJ1-2 for the parts outside the CDR3, the full variable domain is KAGVTQTPRYLIKTRGQQVTLSCSPISGHRSVSWYQQTPGQGLQFLFEYFSETQRNKGNFPGRFSGRQFSNSRSEMNVSTLELGDSALYLCASSFGQNVGVGYGYTFGSGTRLTVV.